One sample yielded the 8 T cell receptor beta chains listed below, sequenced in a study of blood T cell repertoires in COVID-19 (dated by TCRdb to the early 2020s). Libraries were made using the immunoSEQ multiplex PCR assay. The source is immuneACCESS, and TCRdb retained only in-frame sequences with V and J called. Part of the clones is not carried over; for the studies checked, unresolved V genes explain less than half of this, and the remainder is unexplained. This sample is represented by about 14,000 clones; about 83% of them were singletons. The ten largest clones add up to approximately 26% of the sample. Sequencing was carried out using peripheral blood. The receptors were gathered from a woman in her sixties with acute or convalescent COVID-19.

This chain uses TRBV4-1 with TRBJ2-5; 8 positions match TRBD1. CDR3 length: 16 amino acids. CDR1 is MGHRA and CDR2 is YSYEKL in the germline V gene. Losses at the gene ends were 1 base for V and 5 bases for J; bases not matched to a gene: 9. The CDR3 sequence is CASSQVRQGARETQYF. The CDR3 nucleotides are TGCGCCAGCAGCCAAGTTCGCCAGGGGGCGCGGGAGACCCAGTACTTC.

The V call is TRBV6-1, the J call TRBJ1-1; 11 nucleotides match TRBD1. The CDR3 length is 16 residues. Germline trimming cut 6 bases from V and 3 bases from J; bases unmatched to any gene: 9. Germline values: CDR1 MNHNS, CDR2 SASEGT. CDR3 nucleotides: TGTGCCAGCAGAGAAATCGGACAGGGGGCGGACACTGAAGCTTTCTTT. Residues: CASREIGQGADTEAFF.

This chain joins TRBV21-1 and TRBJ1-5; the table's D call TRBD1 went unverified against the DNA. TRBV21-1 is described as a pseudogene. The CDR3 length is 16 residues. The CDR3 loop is CASSKDDRNSNQPQHF. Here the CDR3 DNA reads TGTGCCAGCAGCAAAGACGACAGAAATAGCAATCAGCCCCAGCATTTT.

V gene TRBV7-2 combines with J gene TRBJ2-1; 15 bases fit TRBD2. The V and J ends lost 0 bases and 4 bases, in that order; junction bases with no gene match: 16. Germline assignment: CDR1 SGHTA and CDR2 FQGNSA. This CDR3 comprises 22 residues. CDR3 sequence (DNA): TGTGCCAGCAGCTTAGCACTCCTTCGGACTAGCGGGGGGGAGGGGACGTACAATGAGCAGTTCTTC. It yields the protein CASSLALLRTSGGEGTYNEQFF.

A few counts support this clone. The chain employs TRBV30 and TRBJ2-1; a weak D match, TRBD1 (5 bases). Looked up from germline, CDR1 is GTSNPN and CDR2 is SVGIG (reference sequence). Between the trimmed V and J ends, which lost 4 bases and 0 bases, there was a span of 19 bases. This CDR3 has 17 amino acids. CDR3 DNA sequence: TGTGCCTGGAACCAACCTCTAGGGGCTAGCTCCTACAATGAGCAGTTCTTC. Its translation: CAWNQPLGASSYNEQFF.

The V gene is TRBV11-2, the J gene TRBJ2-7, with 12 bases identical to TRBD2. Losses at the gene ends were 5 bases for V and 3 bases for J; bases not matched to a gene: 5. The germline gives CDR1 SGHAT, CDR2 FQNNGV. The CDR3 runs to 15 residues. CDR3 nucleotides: TGTGCCAGCAGCAGGCAACTAGCGGGAGGCTACGAGCAGTACTTC. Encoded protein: CASSRQLAGGYEQYF.

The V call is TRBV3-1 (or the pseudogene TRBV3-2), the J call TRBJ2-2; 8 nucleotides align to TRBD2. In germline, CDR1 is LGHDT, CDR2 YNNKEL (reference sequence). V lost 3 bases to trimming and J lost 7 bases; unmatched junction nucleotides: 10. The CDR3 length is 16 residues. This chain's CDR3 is CASSHIAGGRNGELFF. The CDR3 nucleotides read TGTGCCAGCAGCCATATTGCGGGAGGCCGAAACGGGGAGCTGTTTTTT.

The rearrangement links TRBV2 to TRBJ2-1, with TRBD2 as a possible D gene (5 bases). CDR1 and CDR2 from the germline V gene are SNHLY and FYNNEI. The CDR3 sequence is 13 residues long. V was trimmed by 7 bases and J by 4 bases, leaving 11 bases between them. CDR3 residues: CASTPGEYNEQFF. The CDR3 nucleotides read TGTGCCAGCACGCCCGGGGAATACAATGAGCAGTTCTTC.